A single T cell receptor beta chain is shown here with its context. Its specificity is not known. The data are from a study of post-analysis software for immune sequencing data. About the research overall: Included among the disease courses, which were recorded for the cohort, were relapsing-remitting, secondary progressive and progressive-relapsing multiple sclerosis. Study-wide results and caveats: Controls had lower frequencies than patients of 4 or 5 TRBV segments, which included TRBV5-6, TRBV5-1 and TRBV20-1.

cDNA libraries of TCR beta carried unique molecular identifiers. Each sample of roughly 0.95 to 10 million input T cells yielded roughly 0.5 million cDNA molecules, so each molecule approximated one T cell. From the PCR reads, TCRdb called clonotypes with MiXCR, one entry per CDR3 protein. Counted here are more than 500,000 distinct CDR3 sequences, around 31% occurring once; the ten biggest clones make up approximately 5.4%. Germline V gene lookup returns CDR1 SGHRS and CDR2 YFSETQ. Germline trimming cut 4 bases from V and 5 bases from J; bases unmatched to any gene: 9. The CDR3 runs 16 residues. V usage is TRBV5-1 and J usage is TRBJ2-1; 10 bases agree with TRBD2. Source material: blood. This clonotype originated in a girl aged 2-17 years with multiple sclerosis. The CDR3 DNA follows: TGCGCCAGCAGCCTTTATTCTAGCGGGGGTAACAATGAGCAGTTCTTC. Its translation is CASSLYSSGGNNEQFF.